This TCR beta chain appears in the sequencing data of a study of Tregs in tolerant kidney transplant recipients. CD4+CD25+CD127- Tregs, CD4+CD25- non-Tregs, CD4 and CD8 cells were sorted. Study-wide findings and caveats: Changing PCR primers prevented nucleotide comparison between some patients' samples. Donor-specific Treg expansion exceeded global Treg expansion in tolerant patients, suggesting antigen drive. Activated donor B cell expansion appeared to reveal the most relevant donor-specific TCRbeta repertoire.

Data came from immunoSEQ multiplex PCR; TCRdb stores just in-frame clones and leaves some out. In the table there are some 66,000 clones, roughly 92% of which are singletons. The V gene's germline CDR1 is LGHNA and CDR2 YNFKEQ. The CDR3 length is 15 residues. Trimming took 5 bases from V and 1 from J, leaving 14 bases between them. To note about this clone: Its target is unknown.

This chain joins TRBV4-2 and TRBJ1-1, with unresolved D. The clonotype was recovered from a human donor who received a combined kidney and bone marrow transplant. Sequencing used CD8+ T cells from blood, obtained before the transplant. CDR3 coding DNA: TGTGCCAGCAGCATCAACGGGGTTTCGAACACTGAAGCTTTCTTT. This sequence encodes CASSINGVSNTEAFF.